This T cell receptor beta chain was captured by sequencing in a study of Ad26.COV2.S vaccination and SARS-CoV-2 variants. The overall study: Into the muscle, Ad26.COV2.S was dosed once or twice, 56 days apart.

This clone was found once. This table comes from immunoSEQ multiplex PCR, and its TCRdb copy is limited to in-frame clones, with some not included. The table has approximately 340,000 clones, roughly 81% seen once; the top ten hold 3% to 4%. Noted treatment: around 19 received Ad26.COV2.S at low or high dose, single or two shots; 5 received placebo; per-sample allocation not given. Specimen acquisition occurred on day 63 following the initial vaccine or placebo injection. Donation came from an adult in Boston who was aged 18-55 years. This CDR3 is 15 amino acids long. In germline, CDR1 is SGHAT, CDR2 FQNNGV. V lost 1 base and J 2 bases, leaving 11 bases between the germline ends.

The sequence was obtained from a person between 18 and 60 years old who received the Ad26.COV2.S COVID-19 vaccine or a placebo. The material sequenced was peripheral blood, taken in a trial of Ad26.COV2.S vaccine versus placebo. V and J are TRBV11-2 and TRBJ2-5; possibly TRBD1 for D (5 bases). The CDR3 sequence is CASSLGTGEQETQYF. The CDR3 region has the DNA TGTGCCAGCAGCTTAGGTACAGGTGAACAAGAGACCCAGTACTTC.